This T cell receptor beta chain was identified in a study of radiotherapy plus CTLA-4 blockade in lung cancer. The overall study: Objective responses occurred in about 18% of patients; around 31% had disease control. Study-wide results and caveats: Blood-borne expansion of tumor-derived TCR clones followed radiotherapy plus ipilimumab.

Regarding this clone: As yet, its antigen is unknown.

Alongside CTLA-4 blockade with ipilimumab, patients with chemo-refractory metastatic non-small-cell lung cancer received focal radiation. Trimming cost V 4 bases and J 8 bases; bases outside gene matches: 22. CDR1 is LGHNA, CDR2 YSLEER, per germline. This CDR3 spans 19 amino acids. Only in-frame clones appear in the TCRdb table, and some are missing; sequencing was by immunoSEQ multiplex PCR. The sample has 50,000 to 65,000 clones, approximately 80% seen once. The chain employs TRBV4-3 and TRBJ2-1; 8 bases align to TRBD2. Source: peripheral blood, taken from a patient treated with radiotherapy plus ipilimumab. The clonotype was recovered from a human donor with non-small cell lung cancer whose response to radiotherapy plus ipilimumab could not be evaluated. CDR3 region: CASSPPHRVAGNLRHEQFF. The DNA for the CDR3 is TGCGCCAGCAGCCCCCCCCACCGGGTAGCGGGAAATCTTCGTCATGAGCAGTTCTTC.